Listed below are T cell receptor beta chains from one sample, sequenced in a study of T cell responses to AZD1222 COVID-19 vaccine. Profiled with immunoSEQ multiplex PCR; TCRdb holds only in-frame clones, not every one. Here the sample spans 180,000 or so clones, 80% to 95% being singletons. Sequencing used peripheral blood, obtained 28 days after the second AZD1222 dose. These receptors originate from an adult who received the AZD1222 COVID-19 vaccine. Each CDR3 is given with its conserved first and last residue. Fields, in order: clone size, J gene, D gene, V gene, CDR3 protein, CDR3 DNA. The D gene is left open where the match is weak. Rows may omit the clone size; those that give it use once, few, many or a size class.

- | TRBJ2-2 | - | TRBV3-1/TRBV3-2 | CASSLGALSPRTGELFF | TGTGCCAGCAGCCTCGGGGCACTTTCCCCTAGGACCGGGGAGCTGTTTTTT
- | TRBJ1-5 | TRBD1 | TRBV10-3 | CAIRPIRDRGSLGNQPQHF | TGTGCCATCAGACCAATCCGGGACAGGGGCTCCCTGGGCAATCAGCCCCAGCATTTT
- | TRBJ1-4 | TRBD1 | TRBV5-6 | CASSLRQGNEKLFF | TGTGCCAGCAGCTTGCGACAGGGAAACGAAAAACTGTTTTTT
- | TRBJ1-1 | TRBD1 | TRBV15 | CATSRTRQGGEAFF | TGTGCCACCAGCCGAACGAGACAGGGCGGTGAAGCTTTCTTT
- | TRBJ1-2 | - | TRBV5-1 | CASSSTVGYTF | TGCGCCAGCAGCTCGACAGTTGGCTACACCTTC
- | TRBJ2-2 | - | TRBV3-1/TRBV3-2 | CASSQGAKELFF | TGTGCCAGCAGCCAAGGCGCAAAGGAGCTGTTTTTT
once | TRBJ1-2 | TRBD1 | TRBV19 | CASIRGTGDFYGYTF | TGTGCCAGTATACGGGGGACAGGGGACTTTTATGGCTACACCTTC
- | TRBJ1-4 | - | TRBV27 | CASSLSGYATNEKLFF | TGTGCCAGCAGTTTATCCGGCTATGCAACTAATGAAAAACTGTTTTTT
- | TRBJ2-1 | TRBD2 | TRBV18 | CASSPNSGSNNEQFF | TGTGCCAGCTCACCAAATAGCGGGAGTAACAATGAGCAGTTCTTC
- | TRBJ1-5 | - | TRBV21-1 | CASSDERQGRSNQPQHF | TGTGCCAGCAGCGACGAGAGACAGGGTCGGAGCAATCAGCCCCAGCATTTT
- | TRBJ2-7 | TRBD1 | TRBV6-2/TRBV6-3 | CASSTTGDEQYF | TGTGCCAGCAGCACCACAGGGGACGAGCAGTACTTC
- | TRBJ1-3 | - | TRBV4-1 | CASSHLMSGGGNTIYF | TGCGCCAGCAGCCACCTGATGTCGGGGGGCGGAAACACCATATATTTT
- | TRBJ1-1 | - | TRBV11-2 | CASSHATVNTEAFF | TGTGCCAGCAGCCACGCGACAGTGAACACTGAAGCTTTCTTT
- | TRBJ2-6 | TRBD1 | TRBV5-4 | CASSGIGRGQATGANVLTF | TGTGCCAGCAGCGGGATCGGCAGGGGGCAAGCCACTGGGGCCAACGTCCTGACTTTC
- | TRBJ1-2 | - | TRBV21-1 | CASSPNGTGGAGGYTF | TGTGCCAGCAGCCCCAATGGAACAGGGGGCGCCGGAGGCTACACCTTC
- | TRBJ1-2 | - | TRBV6-5 | CASSYFPGKEDYGYTF | TGTGCCAGCAGTTACTTTCCCGGGAAGGAAGACTATGGCTACACCTTC
- | TRBJ1-6 | TRBD1 | TRBV25-1 | CASSGGGGLYDNSPLHF | TGTGCCAGCAGTGGAGGAGGGGGCCTATATGATAATTCACCCCTCCACTTT
- | TRBJ2-2 | - | TRBV11-2 | CASSLDSQNTGELFF | TGTGCCAGCAGCTTAGATTCCCAGAACACCGGGGAGCTGTTTTTT
- | TRBJ2-3 | - | TRBV14 | CASSQVIGSNPDTQYF | TGTGCCAGCAGCCAAGTAATCGGATCAAATCCAGATACGCAGTATTTT
- | TRBJ2-1 | - | TRBV7-8 | CASSLASGQIYEQFF | TGTGCCAGCAGCTTAGCTAGCGGCCAAATCTATGAGCAGTTCTTC
- | TRBJ2-1 | - | TRBV20-1 | CSASSWRKSSYNEQFF | TGCAGTGCTAGTTCTTGGCGGAAAAGCTCCTACAATGAGCAGTTCTTC
- | TRBJ1-1 | - | TRBV21-1 | CASRLRGSPMNTEAFF | TGTGCCAGCAGACTTAGGGGGAGCCCCATGAACACTGAAGCTTTCTTT
- | TRBJ1-6 | TRBD1 | TRBV3-1/TRBV3-2 | CASSQQGAGSPLHF | TGTGCCAGCAGCCAACAGGGGGCAGGTTCACCCCTCCACTTT